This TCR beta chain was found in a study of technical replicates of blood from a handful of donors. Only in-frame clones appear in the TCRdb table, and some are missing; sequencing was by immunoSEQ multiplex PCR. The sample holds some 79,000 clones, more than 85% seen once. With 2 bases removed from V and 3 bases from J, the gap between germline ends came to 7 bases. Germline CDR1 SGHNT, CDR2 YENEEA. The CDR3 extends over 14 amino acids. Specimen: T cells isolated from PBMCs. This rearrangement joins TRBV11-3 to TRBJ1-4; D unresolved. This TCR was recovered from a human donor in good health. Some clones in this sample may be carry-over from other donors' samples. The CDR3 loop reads CASSLTRANEKLFF. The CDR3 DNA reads TGTGCCAGCAGCTTAACTAGGGCTAATGAAAAACTGTTTTTT.